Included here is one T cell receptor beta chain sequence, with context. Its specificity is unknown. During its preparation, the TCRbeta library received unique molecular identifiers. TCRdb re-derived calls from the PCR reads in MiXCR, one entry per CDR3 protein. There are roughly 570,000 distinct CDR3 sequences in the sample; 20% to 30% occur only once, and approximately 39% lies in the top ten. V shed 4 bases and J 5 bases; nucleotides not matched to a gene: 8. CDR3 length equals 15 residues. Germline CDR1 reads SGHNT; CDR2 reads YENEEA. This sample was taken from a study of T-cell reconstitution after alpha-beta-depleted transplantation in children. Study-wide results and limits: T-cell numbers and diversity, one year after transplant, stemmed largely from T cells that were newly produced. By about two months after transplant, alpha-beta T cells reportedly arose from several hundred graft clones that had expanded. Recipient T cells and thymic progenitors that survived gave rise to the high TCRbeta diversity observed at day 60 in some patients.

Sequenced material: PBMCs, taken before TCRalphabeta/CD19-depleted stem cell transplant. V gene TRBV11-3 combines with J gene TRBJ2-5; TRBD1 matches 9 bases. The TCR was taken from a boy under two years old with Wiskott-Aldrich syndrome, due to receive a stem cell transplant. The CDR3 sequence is CASSSGGTGKETQYF. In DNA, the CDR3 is TGTGCCAGCAGCTCTGGCGGGACAGGGAAGGAGACCCAGTACTTC.